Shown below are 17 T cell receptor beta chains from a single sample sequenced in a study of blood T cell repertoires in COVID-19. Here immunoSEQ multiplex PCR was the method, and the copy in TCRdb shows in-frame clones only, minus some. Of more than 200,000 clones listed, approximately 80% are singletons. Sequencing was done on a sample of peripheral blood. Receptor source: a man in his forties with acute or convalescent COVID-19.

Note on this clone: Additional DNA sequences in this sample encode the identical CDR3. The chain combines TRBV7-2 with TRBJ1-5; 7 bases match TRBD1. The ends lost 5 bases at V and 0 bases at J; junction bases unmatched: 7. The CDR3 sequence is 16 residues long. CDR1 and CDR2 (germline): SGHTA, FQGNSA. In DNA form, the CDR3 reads TGTGCCAGCAGCCCGGGGACAGTTTATAGCAATCAGCCCCAGCATTTT. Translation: CASSPGTVYSNQPQHF.

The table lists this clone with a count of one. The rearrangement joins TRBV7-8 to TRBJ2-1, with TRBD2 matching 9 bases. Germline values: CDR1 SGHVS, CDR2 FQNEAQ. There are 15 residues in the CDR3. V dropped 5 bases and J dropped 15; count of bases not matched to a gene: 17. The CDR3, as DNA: TGTGCCAGCAGCCCTGAGGTTAGCGGGAGCGAAGGGGCGTTCTTC. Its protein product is CASSPEVSGSEGAFF.

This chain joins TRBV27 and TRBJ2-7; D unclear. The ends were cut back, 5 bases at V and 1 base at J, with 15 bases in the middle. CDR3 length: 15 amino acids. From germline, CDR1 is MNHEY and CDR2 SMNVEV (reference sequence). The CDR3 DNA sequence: TGTGCCAGCAGTCTTCTGGCGGATTTTTCCTACGAGCAGTACTTC. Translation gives CASSLLADFSYEQYF.

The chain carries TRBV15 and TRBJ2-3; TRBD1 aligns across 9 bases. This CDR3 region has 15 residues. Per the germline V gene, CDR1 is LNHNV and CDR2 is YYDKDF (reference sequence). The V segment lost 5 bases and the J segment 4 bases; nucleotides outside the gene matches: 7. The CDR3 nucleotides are TGTGCCACCAGCGGCCGGGACAGGGCCCCAGATACGCAGTATTTT. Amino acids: CATSGRDRAPDTQYF.

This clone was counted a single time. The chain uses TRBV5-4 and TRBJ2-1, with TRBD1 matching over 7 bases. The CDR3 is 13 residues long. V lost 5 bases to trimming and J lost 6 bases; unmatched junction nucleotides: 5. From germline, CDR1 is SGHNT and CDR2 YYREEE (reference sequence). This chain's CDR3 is CASRRGLSNEQFF. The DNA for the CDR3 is TGTGCCAGCAGAAGGGGGCTGAGCAATGAGCAGTTCTTC.

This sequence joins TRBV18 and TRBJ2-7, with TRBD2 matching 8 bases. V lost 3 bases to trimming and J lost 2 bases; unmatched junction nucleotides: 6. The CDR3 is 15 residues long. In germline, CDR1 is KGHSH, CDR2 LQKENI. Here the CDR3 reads CASSPAAGGTYEQYF. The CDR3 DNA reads TGTGCCAGCTCACCGGCGGCGGGAGGTACCTACGAGCAGTACTTC.

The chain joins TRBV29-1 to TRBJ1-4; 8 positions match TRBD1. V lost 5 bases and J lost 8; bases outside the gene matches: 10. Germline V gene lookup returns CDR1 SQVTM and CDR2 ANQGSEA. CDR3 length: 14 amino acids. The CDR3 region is CSVFRTGSNEKLFF. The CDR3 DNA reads TGCAGCGTTTTTCGGACAGGGTCGAACGAAAAACTGTTTTTT.

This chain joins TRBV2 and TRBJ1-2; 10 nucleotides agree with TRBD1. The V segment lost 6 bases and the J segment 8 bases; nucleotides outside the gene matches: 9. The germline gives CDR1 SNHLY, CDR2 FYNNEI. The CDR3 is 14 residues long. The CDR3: CASRGDRGMSGYTF. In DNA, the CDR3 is TGTGCCAGCAGGGGGGACAGGGGCATGTCGGGCTACACCTTC.

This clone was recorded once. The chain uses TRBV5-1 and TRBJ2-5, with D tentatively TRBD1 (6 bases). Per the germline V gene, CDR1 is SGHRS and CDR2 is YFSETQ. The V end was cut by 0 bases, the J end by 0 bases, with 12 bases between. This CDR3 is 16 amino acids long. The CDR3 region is CASSLVAGVYQETQYF. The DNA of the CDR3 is TGCGCCAGCAGCTTGGTGGCAGGGGTGTACCAAGAGACCCAGTACTTC.

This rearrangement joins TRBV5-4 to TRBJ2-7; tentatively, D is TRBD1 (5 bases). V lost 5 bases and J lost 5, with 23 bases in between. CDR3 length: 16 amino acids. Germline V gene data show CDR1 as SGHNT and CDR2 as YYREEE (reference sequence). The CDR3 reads CASRSTPGQVVDEQYF. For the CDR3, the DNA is TGTGCCAGCAGATCAACCCCAGGGCAGGTTGTGGACGAGCAGTACTTC.

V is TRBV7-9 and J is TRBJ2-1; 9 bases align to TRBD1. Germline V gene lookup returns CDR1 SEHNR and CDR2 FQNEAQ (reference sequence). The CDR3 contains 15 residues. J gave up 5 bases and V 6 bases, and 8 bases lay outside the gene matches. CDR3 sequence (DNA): TGTGCCAGCAGTTCTCCGGGACAGGGCAACAATGAGCAGTTCTTC. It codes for CASSSPGQGNNEQFF.

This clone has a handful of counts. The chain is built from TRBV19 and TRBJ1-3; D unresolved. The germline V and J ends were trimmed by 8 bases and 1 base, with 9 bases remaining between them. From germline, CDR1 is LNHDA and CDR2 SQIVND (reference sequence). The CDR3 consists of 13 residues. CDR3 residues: CASCGLSGNTIYF. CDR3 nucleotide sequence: TGTGCCAGTTGTGGCCTTTCTGGAAACACCATATATTTT.

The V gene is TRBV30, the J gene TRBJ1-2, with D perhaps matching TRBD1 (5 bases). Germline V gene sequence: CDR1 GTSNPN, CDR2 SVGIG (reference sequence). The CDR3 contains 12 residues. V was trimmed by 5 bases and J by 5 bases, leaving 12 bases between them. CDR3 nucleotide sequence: TGTGCCTGGGCAAGACAGTCGTATGGCTACACCTTC. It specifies CAWARQSYGYTF.

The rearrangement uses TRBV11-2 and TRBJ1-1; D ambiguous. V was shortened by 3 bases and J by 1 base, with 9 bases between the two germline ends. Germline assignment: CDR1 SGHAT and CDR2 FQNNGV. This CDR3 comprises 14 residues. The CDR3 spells CASSFVVSNTEAFF. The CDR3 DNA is TGTGCCAGCAGCTTTGTAGTTTCGAACACTGAAGCTTTCTTT.

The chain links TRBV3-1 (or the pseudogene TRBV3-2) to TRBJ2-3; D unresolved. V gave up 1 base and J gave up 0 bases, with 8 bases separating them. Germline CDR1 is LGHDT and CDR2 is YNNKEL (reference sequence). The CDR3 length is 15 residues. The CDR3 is CASSQAWQSTDTQYF. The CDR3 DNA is TGTGCCAGCAGCCAAGCTTGGCAGAGCACAGATACGCAGTATTTT.

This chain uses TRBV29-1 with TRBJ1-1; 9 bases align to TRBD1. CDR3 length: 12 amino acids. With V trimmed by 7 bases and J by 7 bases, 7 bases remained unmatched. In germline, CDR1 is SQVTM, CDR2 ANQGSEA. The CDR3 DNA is TGCAGCGGGGGACAGGGAACGGGTGAAGCTTTCTTT. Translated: CSGGQGTGEAFF.

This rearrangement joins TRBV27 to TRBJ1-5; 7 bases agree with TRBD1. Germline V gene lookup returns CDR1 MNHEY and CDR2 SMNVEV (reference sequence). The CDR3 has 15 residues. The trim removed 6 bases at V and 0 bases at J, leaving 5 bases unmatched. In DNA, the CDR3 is TGTGCCAGCAGACGGGACAGATATAGCAATCAGCCCCAGCATTTT. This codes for CASRRDRYSNQPQHF.